Presented here are 18 T cell receptor beta chains from one specimen sequenced in a study of CD8 T cells in ankylosing spondylitis. Using its own MiXCR run on the 5' RACE reads, TCRdb lists one record per CDR3 protein. The profile covers about 190,000 distinct CDR3 sequences, with roughly 13% appearing a single time and 11% taken by the ten largest. The sequencing input was blood, either unsorted or a sorted T cell fraction (not recorded which). The receptors come from a female donor with ankylosing spondylitis or in good health (not recorded which).

There are a few counts of this clonotype. The chain links TRBV9 to TRBJ2-1, with 9 bases that match TRBD2. Germline CDR1 is SGDLS and CDR2 is YYNGEE. This CDR3 is 17 amino acids long. The ends lost 4 bases at V and 0 bases at J; junction bases unmatched: 8. This chain's CDR3 is CASSSRGLASSYNEQFF. DNA of the CDR3: TGTGCCAGCAGCTCGCGAGGACTAGCGAGCTCCTACAATGAGCAGTTCTTC. The full variable domain, in which reference TRBV9 and TRBJ2-1 provide the parts outside the CDR3, is DSGVTQTPKHLITATGQRVTLRCSPRSGDLSVYWYQQSLDQGLQFLIQYYNGEERAKGNILERFSAQQFPDLHSELNLSSLELGDSALYFCASSSRGLASSYNEQFFGPGTRLTVL.

This clonotype was recorded many times. This chain joins TRBV24-1 and TRBJ2-1; TRBD2 agrees at 11 bases. With 7 bases clipped from V and 4 bases from J, the junction kept 5 bases outside the gene matches. The CDR3 contains 15 residues. CDR1 and CDR2 (germline): KGHDR, SFDVKD. For the CDR3, the DNA is TGTGCCACCAGCGCGGGACTAGCGGATTACAATGAGCAGTTCTTC. Translated, it gives CATSAGLADYNEQFF.

This clonotype was found many times. The chain carries TRBV28 and TRBJ2-2, with D perhaps given as TRBD1 or TRBD2 (5 bases each). V lost 7 bases and J lost 2, with 17 bases in between. The CDR3 totals 16 residues. CDR1 MDHEN and CDR2 SYDVKM come from the germline V gene. CDR3 loop: CASIRGQEINTGELFF. As DNA, the CDR3 is TGTGCCAGCATCCGGGGCCAAGAGATTAACACCGGGGAGCTGTTTTTT.

This clonotype was observed once. V gene TRBV11-2 combines with J gene TRBJ2-5, with 9 positions matching TRBD2. Germline V gene data show CDR1 as SGHAT and CDR2 as FQNNGV. This CDR3 region has 11 residues. Losses at the gene ends were 5 bases for V and 10 bases for J; bases not matched to a gene: 2. CDR3: CASSRGGVQYF. The DNA of the CDR3 is TGTGCCAGCAGCCGCGGGGGGGTCCAGTACTTC. Full variable domain (missing parts from reference TRBV11-2 and TRBJ2-5): EAGVAQSPRYKIIEKRQSVAFWCNPISGHATLYWYQQILGQGPKLLIQFQNNGVVDDSQLPKDRFSAERLKGVDSTLKIQPAKLEDSAVYLCASSRGGVQYFGPGTRLLVL.

A remark on this clonotype: This may stem from a read error, because a much larger clone lies one nucleotide away. The chain recombines TRBV7-9 with TRBJ2-1; D may be TRBD2 (6 bases). The V end lost 1 base, the J end lost 7 bases, and 14 bases lay between the germline ends. CDR1 SEHNR and CDR2 FQNEAQ come from the germline V gene (reference sequence). The CDR3 is 15 residues long. The CDR3 sequence: CASSLGASARNEQFF. The CDR3 bases are TGTGCCAGCAGCTTAGGGGCTAGCGCTAGGAATGAGCAGTTCTTC.

This clonotype showed up many times. The chain recombines TRBV9 with TRBJ2-3, with TRBD2 identical over 11 bases. Unmatched junction bases numbered 28, after V lost 2 bases and J lost 2 bases. The CDR3 covers 24 residues. The V gene's germline CDR1 is SGDLS and CDR2 YYNGEE. CDR3 in amino acids: CASSVTGTSGCVVVSQRHTDTQYF. The DNA for the CDR3 is TGTGCCAGCAGCGTTACCGGGACTAGCGGATGTGTAGTGGTGTCACAGCGCCACACAGATACGCAGTATTTT.

This CDR3 is CASSQRRDRNIQYF. CDR3 DNA sequence: TGTGCCAGCTCACAACGACGGGACAGAAACATTCAGTACTTC. The chain couples TRBV18 to TRBJ2-4; 7 bases fit TRBD1. The CDR3 consists of 14 residues. The germline CDR1 and CDR2 sequences are KGHSH and LQKENI. V was pared by 4 bases and J by 6 bases, with 6 bases of the junction left unmatched. The entire variable domain, with the rest obtained from reference TRBV18 and TRBJ2-4, is as follows: NAGVMQNPRHLVRRRGQEARLRCSPMKGHSHVYWYRQLPEEGLKFMVYLQKENIIDESGMPKERFSAEFPKEGPSILRIQQVVRGDSAAYFCASSQRRDRNIQYFGAGTRLSVL.

The J gene is TRBJ2-7, the V gene TRBV6-2 or TRBV6-3; D remains unclear. With 2 bases removed from V and 6 bases from J, the gap between germline ends came to 17 bases. Germline values: CDR1 MNHEY, CDR2 SVGEGT. The CDR3 has 15 residues. CDR3 in amino acids: CASSYEPSGMVEQYF. CDR3 DNA: TGTGCCAGCAGTTACGAACCTAGTGGTATGGTCGAGCAGTACTTC.

The V gene is TRBV5-1, the J gene TRBJ2-2, with D tentatively TRBD1 (6 bases). Germline V gene data show CDR1 as SGHRS and CDR2 as YFSETQ. V lost 1 base to trimming and J lost 5 bases, with 15 bases between them. There are 16 residues in the CDR3. The DNA for the CDR3 is TGCGCCAGCAGCTTGATGGGACACCCGGGGACCGGGGAGCTGTTTTTT. Translation: CASSLMGHPGTGELFF. Together with reference TRBV5-1 and TRBJ2-2, the CDR3 gives the full variable domain: KAGVTQTPRYLIKTRGQQVTLSCSPISGHRSVSWYQQTPGQGLQFLFEYFSETQRNKGNFPGRFSGRQFSNSRSEMNVSTLELGDSALYLCASSLMGHPGTGELFFGEGSRLTVL.

This clonotype was found many times. V usage is TRBV11-2 and J usage is TRBJ2-7, with D possibly TRBD2 on 5 matching bases. V was trimmed by 3 bases and J by 3 bases, leaving 9 bases between them. Looked up from germline, CDR1 is SGHAT and CDR2 is FQNNGV. The CDR3 loop spans 13 amino acids. The CDR3 loop reads CASSFPGGYEQYF. Written as DNA, the CDR3 is TGTGCCAGCAGCTTTCCCGGAGGCTACGAGCAGTACTTC.

The chain is built from TRBV5-1 and TRBJ1-5; no definite D call. CDR3 length: 14 amino acids. V was clipped by 0 bases and J by 9 bases, with 13 bases between them. Germline V gene sequence: CDR1 SGHRS, CDR2 YFSETQ. CDR3 protein: CASSLERPVRPQHF. The DNA of the CDR3 is TGCGCCAGCAGCTTGGAGAGGCCGGTCCGGCCCCAGCATTTT.

This clonotype showed up many times. The CDR3 region is CAPARVEGQETQYF. Written as DNA, the CDR3 is TGTGCCCCCGCCAGAGTAGAAGGGCAAGAGACCCAGTACTTC. J is TRBJ2-5 and V is TRBV24-1; no clear D. V shed 12 bases and J shed 2 bases, with 18 bases lying between them. Germline V CDR1 and CDR2: KGHDR, SFDVKD. The CDR3 length is 14 residues.

This clonotype is judged medium-sized. The gene calls are TRBV9 and TRBJ1-1; TRBD1 might be the D (6 bases). CDR1 is SGDLS and CDR2 is YYNGEE in the germline V gene. V lost 4 bases, J lost 1 base, and 14 bases lay in between. The CDR3 sequence is 15 residues long. CDR3 coding DNA: TGTGCCAGCAGCCCGCTGGGGGGCTCGAACACTGAAGCTTTCTTT. This sequence encodes CASSPLGGSNTEAFF.

This clonotype came up many times. This chain uses TRBV5-1 with TRBJ1-1; 7 bases match TRBD1. The CDR3 contains 15 residues. Per the germline V gene, CDR1 is SGHRS and CDR2 is YFSETQ. Trimming took 4 bases from V and 3 from J; bases not matched to a gene: 9. CDR3 amino acids: CASSRTQGIDTEAFF. Here the CDR3 DNA reads TGCGCCAGCAGCCGTACACAGGGGATTGACACTGAAGCTTTCTTT.

This clonotype was recorded many times. The chain employs TRBV5-6 and TRBJ2-1, with 10 nucleotides matching TRBD2. Germline CDR1 SGHDT, CDR2 YYEEEE. J gave up 5 bases and V 4 bases, and 9 bases lay outside the gene matches. This CDR3 has 16 amino acids. The chain's CDR3 is CASSRDVAGGNNEQFF. The DNA for the CDR3 is TGTGCCAGCAGCCGAGACGTAGCGGGAGGTAACAATGAGCAGTTCTTC.

This clonotype was seen more than once but under ten times. The chain has TRBV30 and TRBJ2-3; unclear D gene. The CDR3 is 14 residues long. Trimming shortened V by 0 bases and J by 6 bases, and 13 bases separated the two germline ends. Germline-derived CDR1 and CDR2 are GTSNPN and SVGIG (reference sequence). CDR3 nucleotides: TGTGCCTGGAGTGTTAGAAAGCTTCGGGATACGCAGTATTTT. Translation gives CAWSVRKLRDTQYF.

This clonotype was picked up many times. This sequence joins TRBV4-1 and TRBJ2-3; D may be TRBD1 (5 bases). The CDR3 extends over 16 amino acids. The V end lost 1 base, the J end lost 3 bases, and 14 bases lay between the germline ends. Germline assignment: CDR1 MGHRA and CDR2 YSYEKL. CDR3 in amino acids: CASSQGMTVSTDTQYF. CDR3 coding DNA: TGCGCCAGCAGCCAAGGCATGACAGTTAGTACAGATACGCAGTATTTT.

This clonotype was counted many times. The chain recombines TRBV5-6 with TRBJ2-5, with D possibly TRBD2 on 5 matching bases. V was pared by 7 bases and J by 5 bases, with 15 bases between. The germline gives CDR1 SGHDT, CDR2 YYEEEE. The CDR3 loop spans 13 amino acids. The CDR3 nucleotides are TGTGCCAGCTCGCTCGGGCGGGTGGAGACCCAGTACTTC. Its protein product is CASSLGRVETQYF.